These T cell receptor beta chains were read from a single sample in a study of CD8 T cells in ankylosing spondylitis. TCRdb re-analysed the 5' RACE reads in MiXCR, keeping a single row per CDR3 protein. Here the sample spans approximately 400,000 distinct CDR3 sequences, roughly a quarter being singletons. Sequencing was done on a sample of blood, either unsorted or a sorted T cell fraction (not recorded which). Receptor source: a male donor with ankylosing spondylitis. CDR3s include the opening cysteine and the closing phenylalanine or tryptophan. Fields, in order: J gene, V gene, D gene, clone size, CDR3 protein, CDR3 DNA. The D gene is left open where the match is weak. Clone sizes are given selectively: once, few, many, or a class where the clone is expanded.

TRBJ2-1 | TRBV6-1 | TRBD2 | once | CASSQWGLAVSSYNEQFF | TGTGCCAGCAGCCAATGGGGACTAGCGGTGAGCTCCTACAATGAGCAGTTCTTC
TRBJ2-2 | TRBV20-1 | TRBD2 | . | CSARDPAGGPNTGELFF | TGCAGTGCTAGAGACCCAGCGGGAGGGCCGAACACCGGGGAGCTGTTTTTT
TRBJ2-1 | TRBV4-1 | . | few | CASSHVGGRYEQFF | TGCGCCAGCAGCCATGTTGGGGGGCGGTATGAGCAGTTCTTC
TRBJ2-3 | TRBV27 | . | many | CASSLRGRNTQYF | TGTGCCAGCAGTCTCCGAGGGAGGAATACGCAGTATTTT
TRBJ2-1 | TRBV6-1 | TRBD1 | few | CATRKGDSLYNEQFF | TGTGCCACACGGAAGGGGGACAGCCTATACAATGAGCAGTTCTTC
TRBJ1-1 | TRBV27 | . | . | CASSLGASITEAFF | TGTGCCAGCAGTTTGGGGGCCTCGATCACTGAAGCTTTCTTT
TRBJ1-6 | TRBV5-1 | . | . | CASSLGTASETLHF | TGCGCCAGCAGCCTAGGGACCGCCTCCGAGACCCTCCACTTT
TRBJ2-1 | TRBV5-1 | . | few | CASSLTGTPNNEQFF | TGCGCCAGCAGTTTGACCGGGACTCCGAACAATGAGCAGTTCTTC
TRBJ1-1 | TRBV5-1 | TRBD1 | few | CASSLIELGTGGPEAFF | TGCGCCAGCAGCCTAATTGAGCTAGGGACAGGGGGCCCTGAAGCTTTCTTT
TRBJ2-3 | TRBV20-1 | TRBD2 | . | CSASRLAGGGGQYF | TGCAGTGCTAGTCGGCTAGCGGGAGGGGGAGGGCAGTATTTT
TRBJ1-2 | TRBV10-3 | . | . | CAIGGDYGYTF | TGTGCCATAGGGGGTGACTATGGCTACACCTTC
TRBJ1-1 | TRBV7-9 | . | few | CASSLDYSGGDTEAFF | TGTGCCAGCAGCTTAGACTACTCGGGGGGGGACACTGAAGCTTTCTTT
TRBJ2-2 | TRBV5-1 | . | . | CASSFGTASSGELFF | TGCGCCAGCAGCTTTGGCACCGCCTCATCCGGGGAGCTGTTTTTT
TRBJ2-5 | TRBV20-1 | . | few | CSAGRSGRQETQYF | TGCAGTGCTGGCCGGAGCGGCCGGCAAGAGACCCAGTACTTC
TRBJ2-5 | TRBV29-1 | TRBD2 | few | CSVNGLAGAETQYF | TGCAGCGTTAACGGACTAGCGGGAGCAGAGACCCAGTACTTC
TRBJ1-5 | TRBV30 | . | once | CAWRKGGINQPQHF | TGTGCCTGGAGGAAAGGGGGAATCAATCAGCCCCAGCATTTT
TRBJ1-6 | TRBV5-1 | . | few | CASSLGGDDSYNSPLHF | TGCGCCAGCAGCTTGGGAGGGGACGACTCCTATAATTCACCCCTCCACTTT
TRBJ2-2 | TRBV28 | . | . | CASSPAEEDSRWELFF | TGTGCCAGCAGCCCGGCTGAAGAAGACTCCCGGTGGGAGCTGTTTTTT
TRBJ2-3 | TRBV12-3/TRBV12-4 | TRBD1 | . | CASSSGDRGPVQYF | TGTGCCAGCAGTTCAGGGGACAGGGGGCCTGTACAGTATTTT
TRBJ2-2 | TRBV5-1 | . | few | CASSLFEGYTGELFF | TGCGCCAGCAGCTTGTTTGAAGGGTACACCGGGGAGCTGTTTTTT
TRBJ1-5 | TRBV4-1 | . | . | CASSHAQREPQHF | TGCGCCAGCAGCCACGCTCAGAGGGAGCCCCAGCATTTT
TRBJ1-2 | TRBV5-1 | . | few | CASRPLGSGYTF | TGCGCCAGCAGACCCCTGGGGTCTGGCTACACCTTC
TRBJ1-6 | TRBV11-2 | . | few | CASSTLNSPLHF | TGTGCCAGCAGCACCCTTAATTCACCCCTCCACTTT
TRBJ1-5 | TRBV20-1 | . | once | CSARPTGGSYNQPQHF | TGCAGTGCTAGACCCACCGGGGGGAGTTACAATCAGCCCCAGCATTTT
TRBJ2-7 | TRBV6-2/TRBV6-3 | . | . | CASSDPGGSSYEQYF | TGTGCCAGCAGTGACCCAGGGGGGTCCTCCTACGAGCAGTACTTC
TRBJ2-1 | TRBV5-5 | . | . | CASSFPGRSLGNEQFF | TGTGCCAGCAGCTTCCCCGGGCGCTCACTAGGGAATGAGCAGTTCTTC
TRBJ1-2 | TRBV12-3/TRBV12-4 | . | few | CASSPGSDYGYTF | TGTGCCAGCAGCCCCGGATCCGACTATGGCTACACCTTC
TRBJ1-5 | TRBV6-1 | . | . | CASSEKWGAVQPQHF | TGTGCCAGCAGTGAAAAATGGGGGGCGGTTCAGCCCCAGCATTTT
TRBJ1-5 | TRBV10-3 | . | . | CATQGDNQPQHF | TGTGCCACACAGGGCGACAATCAGCCCCAGCATTTT
TRBJ1-5 | TRBV7-2 | TRBD1 | few | CASSLHRGSNQPQHF | TGTGCCAGCAGCCTCCACAGGGGGAGCAATCAGCCCCAGCATTTT
TRBJ2-3 | TRBV2 | . | . | CASGAVNTQYF | TGTGCCAGCGGGGCGGTGAATACGCAGTATTTT
TRBJ2-1 | TRBV11-2 | TRBD2 | many | CASKAGGYNEQFF | TGTGCCAGCAAGGCGGGAGGCTACAATGAGCAGTTCTTC
TRBJ2-1 | TRBV7-8 | TRBD2 | . | CASSRAGADEQFF | TGTGCCAGCAGCAGAGCGGGAGCGGATGAGCAGTTCTTC
TRBJ1-1 | TRBV25-1 | . | . | CASSGGALNTEAFF | TGTGCCAGCAGTGGGGGGGCCCTGAACACTGAAGCTTTCTTT